One and the same sample provided the 5 T cell receptor beta chains below, sequenced in a study of immune cell composition in non-small cell lung cancer (dated by TCRdb to between 2016 and 2019). Library creation used the immunoSEQ multiplex PCR assay. What TCRdb holds here is the immuneACCESS table cut down to in-frame rearrangements. Part of the clones is not present; checked against another copy, under half of the missing clones reflect an unresolved V gene, and the others are unexplained. Counted in this sample were 13,000 to 15,000 clones; roughly 73% of them appeared once. Together, the top ten hold 14% of the sample. What was sequenced was lung tumor tissue. The receptor set was obtained from a human donor with non-small cell lung cancer.

The V and J genes are TRBV6-4 and TRBJ2-3; no reliable D call. CDR1 is MRHNA, CDR2 SNTAGT, per germline. Trimming pared 6 bases from V and 0 bases from J, leaving 7 bases between. There are 13 residues in the CDR3. The CDR3 loop reads CASSSSSTDTQYF. For the CDR3, the DNA is TGTGCCAGCAGCTCGTCTAGCACAGATACGCAGTATTTT.

The chain recombines TRBV19 with TRBJ2-5; 12 bases fit TRBD1. CDR3 length equals 15 residues. Germline V gene sequence: CDR1 LNHDA, CDR2 SQIVND (reference sequence). V lost 4 bases and J lost 4; bases outside the gene matches: 4. CDR3 DNA sequence: TGTGCCAGTAGTAACACGGGACAGGGGGCAGAGACCCAGTACTTC. This sequence encodes CASSNTGQGAETQYF. Full variable domain (rest looked up from reference TRBV19 and TRBJ2-5): DGGITQSPKYLFRKEGQNVTLSCEQNLNHDAMYWYRQDPGQGLRLIYYSQIVNDFQKGDIAEGYSVSREKKESFPLTVTSAQKNPTAFYLCASSNTGQGAETQYFGPGTRLLVL.

CDR3 DNA sequence: TGTGCCAGCAGTTATGGACTAGCGGGGGAGCTGTTTTTT. Residues: CASSYGLAGELFF. This sequence joins TRBV6-5 and TRBJ2-2; 9 bases are shared with TRBD2. The germline V gene has CDR1 MNHEY and CDR2 SVGAGI. This CDR3 spans 13 amino acids. The junction had 1 base not matched to a gene; V was cut back by 3 bases and J by 8 bases.

This clone was seen only a few times. This chain uses TRBV7-9 with TRBJ1-2; possible D gene TRBD1, 6 bases. V dropped 10 bases and J dropped 3 bases, with 12 bases sitting between them. Germline V lookup: CDR1 SEHNR, CDR2 FQNEAQ (reference sequence). The CDR3 extends over 12 amino acids. The CDR3 region is CAIGRQDYGYTF. The CDR3 region has the DNA TGTGCCATAGGTCGACAGGACTATGGCTACACCTTC.

CDR3 residues: CASSGRLGSVEQFF. The CDR3 region has the DNA TGCGCCAGCAGCGGGAGACTAGGAAGCGTTGAGCAGTTCTTC. The J gene is TRBJ2-1, the V gene TRBV4-1, with D perhaps matching TRBD2 (6 bases). The CDR3 covers 14 residues. CDR1 and CDR2 from the germline V gene are MGHRA and YSYEKL. Between the trimmed V and J ends, which lost 5 bases and 9 bases, there was a span of 17 bases.